The T cell receptor beta chain under discussion was sequenced for a study of Ad26.COV2.S vaccination and SARS-CoV-2 variants (dated by TCRdb to 2020 to 2023). Background on the whole study: Vaccine-arm donors were drawn from COV1001, a multicentre, randomized, double-blind, placebo-controlled phase I-IIa trial of Ad26.COV2.S in healthy adults. Ad26.COV2.S was administered intramuscularly at a dose of 5x10^10 or 1x10^11 viral particles, either as one shot or as two shots given 56 days apart. Trial participants were randomized into five groups of five: low-dose or high-dose Ad26.COV2.S given once or twice, or placebo on both occasions. The TCR-sequenced set comprised about 30 samples: approximately 19 Ad26.COV2.S vaccine recipients, 5 placebo recipients and 8 SARS-CoV-2 convalescent individuals. Investigators remained blinded to trial group allocation during experiments and outcome assessment. The specificity and breadth of SARS-CoV-2-reactive T cell receptors after Ad26.COV2.S vaccination were assessed by TCRbeta repertoire sequencing.

TCRbeta CDR3 regions were sequenced with the immunoSEQ Assay. After extraction, genomic DNA underwent amplification by bias-controlled multiplex PCR, followed by high-throughput sequencing. From the authors' description of their analysis: To quantify the absolute abundance of each unique TCRbeta CDR3 region, sequences were collapsed and filtered. Usable DNA was measured by amplifying reference genes present in all nucleated cells, and TCRbeta template counts were normalized to that usable DNA to estimate T cell fraction. Repertoire TCRs were annotated as SARS-CoV-2-specific by exact matching of V gene, CDR3 amino acid sequence and J gene to a known reactive TCR set. MIRA supplied the reference SARS-CoV-2 TCR set, which was filtered for enrichment in COVID-19-positive ImmuneCODE repertoires so that public or cross-reactive TCRs were removed. Drawing on the MIRA antigens, annotated TCRs were analysed further at the level of specific ORF or position within ORF. Breadth was defined as the number of annotated unique rearrangements divided by the total number of unique productive rearrangements, and depth was defined as the summed frequency of the annotated unique rearrangements. Group comparisons of TCR breadth used two-sided Wilcoxon rank-sum tests. TCRdb took over this immuneACCESS table, retaining in-frame rearrangements with V and J assigned. Such tables are incomplete; in checked studies, under half of the missing clones stem from an unresolved V gene, and the remainder is unexplained. The V and J calls and the clone size are those of that table, but D and trimming were determined from the DNA. The sample data list fewer than 400,000 clones, and about 86% of these were observed just once. The ten largest account for more than 1.5% of the sample.

The CDR3, from cysteine to phenylalanine, totals 16 residues. The sequence is cut down to CDR3 DNA, 48 bases in frame from base 1. CDR1 and CDR2 were assigned from the germline V gene as SGHRS and YFSETQ. The V end loses 4 bases and the J end loses 12 bases, and a stretch of 28 bases separates them. The treatment or condition label, read with the paper, signifies: some 19 received Ad26.COV2.S at low or high dose, single or two shots; 5 received placebo; per-sample allocation not given. Repertoires of vaccine and placebo recipients were sequenced from samples collected on day 63 after the first injection. Cohort 1b enrolled 25 adults aged 18-55 years at a single site in Boston, USA, between 29 July and 7 August 2020. Ad26.COV2.S was a replication-incompetent adenovirus type 26 vector that expressed a prefusion-stabilized SARS-CoV-2 spike protein derived from the original Wuhan strain. Study-level results and caveats: Vaccine and placebo recipients had similar non-spike TCR breadth, a finding consistent with the vaccine containing only spike. It was noted by the authors that total T cell responses may have been underestimated by the TCR breadth and depth analyses. Higher spike-specific TCR breadth was observed in Ad26.COV2.S recipients than in placebo recipients (P = 0.0014). The study was not powered to compare responses between vaccine doses or regimens. Substantial breadth of spike-specific CD8+ and CD4+ T cell responses was reported after vaccination.

As concerns this clone: This receptor's antigen is unknown. The record has no base qualities; no much larger clone is one base away.

This chain is built from TRBV5-1 and TRBJ1-1; 6 matching bases give a weak D call of TRBD1. Sequences were derived from peripheral blood, sampled in a trial of Ad26.COV2.S vaccine versus placebo. This clonotype originated in a person between 18 and 60 years old who received the Ad26.COV2.S COVID-19 vaccine or a placebo. The CDR3 corresponds to CASSGGQIGRFKGTFF. The sequence in DNA is TGCGCCAGCAGCGGGGGACAAATCGGACGTTTTAAAGGTACTTTCTTT.